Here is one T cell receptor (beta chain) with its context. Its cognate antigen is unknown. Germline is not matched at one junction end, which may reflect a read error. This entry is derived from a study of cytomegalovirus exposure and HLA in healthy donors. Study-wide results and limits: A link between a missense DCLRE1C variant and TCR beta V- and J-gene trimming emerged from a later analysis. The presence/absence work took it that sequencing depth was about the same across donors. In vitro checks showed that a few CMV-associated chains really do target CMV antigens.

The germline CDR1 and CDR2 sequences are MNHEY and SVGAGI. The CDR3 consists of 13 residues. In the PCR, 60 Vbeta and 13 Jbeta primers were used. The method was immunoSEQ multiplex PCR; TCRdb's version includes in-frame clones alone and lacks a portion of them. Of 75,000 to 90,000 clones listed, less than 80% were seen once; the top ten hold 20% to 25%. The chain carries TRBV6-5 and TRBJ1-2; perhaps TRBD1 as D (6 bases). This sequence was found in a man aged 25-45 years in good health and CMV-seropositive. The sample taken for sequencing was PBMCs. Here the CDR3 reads CASSPDRNYGYPF. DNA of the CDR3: TGTGCCAGCAGCCCGGACAGAAACTATGGCTACCCCTTC.